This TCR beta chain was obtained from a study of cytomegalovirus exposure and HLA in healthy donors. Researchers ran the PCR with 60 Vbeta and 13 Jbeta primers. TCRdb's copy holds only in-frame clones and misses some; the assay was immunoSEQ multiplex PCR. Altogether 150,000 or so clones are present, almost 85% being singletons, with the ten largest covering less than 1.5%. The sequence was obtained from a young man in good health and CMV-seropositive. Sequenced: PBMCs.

The CDR3 sequence is CASSLGTDSSGYEQYF. The DNA for the CDR3 is TGTGCCAGCAGCTTAGGGACCGACAGCTCGGGCTACGAGCAGTACTTC. V is TRBV11-2 and J is TRBJ2-7, with D possibly matching TRBD1 (5 bases). V lost 1 base and J 3 bases, leaving 16 bases between the germline ends. The length of the CDR3 is 16 residues. CDR1 SGHAT and CDR2 FQNNGV come from the germline V gene. Full variable domain (rest looked up from reference TRBV11-2 and TRBJ2-7): EAGVAQSPRYKIIEKRQSVAFWCNPISGHATLYWYQQILGQGPKLLIQFQNNGVVDDSQLPKDRFSAERLKGVDSTLKIQPAKLEDSAVYLCASSLGTDSSGYEQYFGPGTRLTVT.